These 8 T cell receptor beta chains came from one sample sequenced in a study of blood T cells in healthy people across ages. A second PCR of 7 to 11 cycles used a sample-barcoded 5' primer and a J-beta primer mix. TCRdb called the 5' RACE reads again in MiXCR, with one record for every CDR3 protein. The data contain roughly 800,000 distinct CDR3 sequences, nearly 60% of them singletons. Source material: blood. The receptor set was obtained from a man aged 25 to 40 in good health.

The rearrangement links TRBV2 to TRBJ2-5; D is ambiguous. Gene TRBJ2-7 matches the end of the DNA better, so the J call may be wrong. CDR1 and CDR2 from the germline V gene are SNHLY and FYNNEI. The CDR3 covers 15 residues. The CDR3 loop reads CASSEGSLRRYEQYF. The CDR3 DNA reads as TGTGCCAGCAGTGAAGGCAGCCTAAGACGCTACGAGCAGTACTTC.

The gene calls are TRBV2 and TRBJ2-3; 8 bases line up with TRBD2. The CDR3 sequence is 14 residues long. Germline-derived CDR1 and CDR2 are SNHLY and FYNNEI. J was trimmed by 2 bases and V by 6 bases; bases with no gene match: 4. The CDR3 spells CASSRSGATDTQYF. CDR3 DNA: TGTGCCAGCAGCCGTAGCGGGGCCACAGATACGCAGTATTTT.

This clonotype has a handful of counts. J is TRBJ2-3 and V is TRBV12-5, with 7 bases identical to TRBD2. After removal of 2 bases from V and 5 bases from J, the junction contained 7 bases not matched to a gene. CDR1 is LGHNT and CDR2 is FRNRAP in the germline V gene. The CDR3 runs 15 residues. This CDR3 reads CASGLRSGEGDTQYF. CDR3 DNA: TGTGCTAGTGGTTTGAGAAGCGGGGAGGGAGATACGCAGTATTTT.

This clonotype was detected only once. The rearrangement links TRBV2 to TRBJ1-5, with TRBD1 matching over 8 bases. The CDR3 totals 15 residues. The ends lost 6 bases at V and 5 bases at J; junction bases unmatched: 9. Per the germline V gene, CDR1 is SNHLY and CDR2 is FYNNEI. The DNA for the CDR3 is TGTGCCAGCAGGAACGACAGGGGATTCTATCAGCCCCAGCATTTT. Its translation: CASRNDRGFYQPQHF.

J is TRBJ2-1 and V is TRBV7-8, with TRBD2 matching 12 bases. CDR1 is SGHVS, CDR2 FQNEAQ, per germline. V lost 5 bases, J lost 7 bases, and 6 bases stayed unmatched. The CDR3 extends over 15 amino acids. CDR3: CASSLTSGGPNEQFF. Written as DNA, the CDR3 is TGTGCCAGCAGCCTGACTAGCGGGGGCCCTAATGAGCAGTTCTTC.

The chain joins TRBV20-1 to TRBJ2-1; tentative D call: TRBD1 (5 bases). This CDR3 is built from 14 residues. The V end was cut by 1 base, the J end by 7 bases, with 14 bases between. Germline lookup yields CDR1 DFQATT and CDR2 SNEGSKA (reference sequence). The DNA of the CDR3 is TGCAGTGCTAGAGCAGGGTTTAGGATGAATGAGCAGTTCTTC. This sequence encodes CSARAGFRMNEQFF.

This clonotype appeared once. The V gene is TRBV25-1, the J gene TRBJ1-6; no firm D call. V was trimmed by 3 bases and J by 6 bases, leaving 15 bases between them. CDR3 length equals 16 residues. Germline assignment: CDR1 MGHDK and CDR2 SYGVNS. The CDR3 DNA is TGTGCCAGCAGTGACACCGGGAGCGCTGTTAATTCACCCCTCCACTTT. This codes for CASSDTGSAVNSPLHF.

The chain is built from TRBV7-6 and TRBJ2-7; D unresolved. CDR1 SGHVS and CDR2 FNYEAQ come from the germline V gene. V lost 2 bases and J lost 0, with 20 bases in between. The CDR3 runs 18 residues. CDR3 loop: CASSLSSQHKGHSYEQYF. The CDR3, as DNA: TGTGCCAGCAGCTTAAGTAGCCAGCATAAGGGCCACTCCTACGAGCAGTACTTC.